This T cell receptor (beta chain) was captured in a study of T cells after yellow fever vaccination. Study findings and constraints: The booster response re-showed most primary clones: approximately 95% CD4, roughly 91% CD8. Secondary responses were weaker yet peaked faster, day 5 versus 15. Highly abundant clonotypes carried over from the bulk population could end up in FACS-sorted repertoires as contaminants.

CDR3 length equals 9 residues. From germline, CDR1 is DFQATT and CDR2 SNEGSKA (reference sequence). A word on this clonotype: Antigen unknown. The junction differs from germline at one of its ends, possibly a read error.

TCR cDNA, made by 5'RACE template switching, carried an added universal primer site and UMIs. MiXCR, run by TCRdb on the 5' RACE reads, gives a single entry per CDR3 protein. The table includes 300,000 to 400,000 distinct CDR3 sequences, 9.5% to 15% detected once. The receptor's source is a man between 18 and 35 years old who received the YFV17D yellow fever vaccine. The material sequenced was CD4+ T cells sorted from PBMCs, taken 15 days after the yellow fever booster vaccination. This chain links TRBV20-1 with TRBJ1-2; D is undetermined. The CDR3 DNA is TGCAGTGCTAGGGGGTGGAACTCCTTC. Translated, it gives CSARGWNSF.